Listed here are 23 T cell receptor beta chains from one sample, sequenced in a study of blood T cells in healthy people across ages. A sample-barcoded 5' primer and a J-beta primer mix were used in a second PCR of roughly 7 to 11 cycles. Each CDR3 protein gets one entry after TCRdb re-called the 5' RACE reads with MiXCR. This table has around 600,000 distinct CDR3 sequences, around 50% appearing once. The specimen was blood. The receptors here all came from a man older than 75 in good health.

This clonotype came up many times. This sequence joins TRBV6-5 and TRBJ2-3, with D tentatively TRBD2 (6 bases). The V end lost 6 bases, the J end lost 3 bases, and 13 bases lay between the germline ends. This CDR3 is 14 amino acids long. Germline V gene sequence: CDR1 MNHEY, CDR2 SVGAGI. CDR3 region: CASRRGRITDTQYF. The CDR3 DNA reads as TGTGCCAGCAGGCGGGGACGGATTACAGATACGCAGTATTTT.

This chain uses TRBV3-1 with TRBJ2-4, with 7 bases aligning to TRBD2. The J call is in doubt because the DNA end fits TRBJ2-7 better. Looked up from germline, CDR1 is LGHDT and CDR2 is YNNKEL (reference sequence). The CDR3 runs to 15 residues. The CDR3 DNA sequence: TGTGCCAGCAGCCAAGGTCCAGCGGGATACTACGAGCAGTACTTC. Translation: CASSQGPAGYYEQYF.

The rearrangement joins TRBV12-3 or TRBV12-4 to TRBJ2-7, with 8 positions matching TRBD1. The CDR3 contains 16 residues. J gave up 0 bases and V 6 bases, and 10 bases lay outside the gene matches. CDR3: CASSTTRQGSSYEQYF. CDR3 coding DNA: TGTGCCAGCAGCACCACCCGACAGGGGAGCTCCTACGAGCAGTACTTC.

The chain joins TRBV30 to TRBJ2-1, with D perhaps matching TRBD2 (7 bases). The germline V gene has CDR1 GTSNPN and CDR2 SVGIG (reference sequence). The V and J ends lost 6 bases and 6 bases respectively, with 18 bases between them. The CDR3 has 14 residues. The CDR3 DNA sequence: TGTGCCTGCACTAAGGGGGGCGGGGGCAATGAGCAGTTCTTC. This gives the protein CACTKGGGGNEQFF.

The chain combines TRBV4-2 with TRBJ2-3, with 7 bases matching TRBD2. CDR3 length equals 16 residues. Trimming removed 3 bases from V and 1 base from J; junction bases left unmatched: 7. In germline, CDR1 is LGHNA, CDR2 YNFKEQ. CDR3 residues: CASSQVGRQGTDTQYF. Here the CDR3 DNA reads TGTGCCAGCAGCCAGGTCGGGAGGCAAGGCACAGATACGCAGTATTTT.

This chain connects TRBV29-1 to TRBJ1-1; maybe TRBD1 (6 bases). Trimming took 7 bases from V and 7 from J, leaving 16 bases between them. The CDR3 length is 12 residues. The germline V gene encodes CDR1 SQVTM and CDR2 ANQGSEA. The CDR3 sequence: CSASRGGGEAFF. CDR3 DNA sequence: TGCAGCGCCAGTCGCGGGGGCGGTGAAGCTTTCTTT.

This clonotype was seen a few times. V is TRBV24-1 and J is TRBJ2-2; 8 bases match TRBD1. V gave up 9 bases and J gave up 0 bases; unmatched junction bases: 5. The CDR3 loop spans 15 amino acids. From germline, CDR1 is KGHDR and CDR2 SFDVKD. CDR3 in amino acids: CATRETGANTGELFF. As DNA, the CDR3 is TGTGCCACCCGAGAGACAGGGGCGAACACCGGGGAGCTGTTTTTT.

The sample holds a few counts of this clonotype. The V gene is TRBV7-9, the J gene TRBJ1-4; unclear D gene. The CDR3 sequence is 16 residues long. Trimming shortened V by 7 bases and J by 0 bases, and 15 bases separated the two germline ends. In germline, CDR1 is SEHNR, CDR2 FQNEAQ (reference sequence). In nucleotides, the CDR3 is TGTGCCAGCACCCATACCGGGAGTGCAACTAATGAAAAACTGTTTTTT. This sequence encodes CASTHTGSATNEKLFF.

V usage is TRBV6-5 and J usage is TRBJ2-6; a possible D gene is TRBD1 (5 bases). Germline V CDR1 and CDR2: MNHEY, SVGAGI. The CDR3 totals 13 residues. Trimming took 10 bases from V and 4 from J, leaving 11 bases between them. This CDR3 reads CATRASGANVLTF. As DNA, the CDR3 is TGTGCCACCAGGGCATCCGGGGCCAACGTCCTGACTTTC.

This clonotype was seen only a few times. The rearrangement uses TRBV3-1 and TRBJ1-2, with D hard to call. The V end was cut by 1 base, the J end by 4 bases, with 7 bases between. The CDR3 spans 13 residues. Germline V gene sequence: CDR1 LGHDT, CDR2 YNNKEL (reference sequence). The CDR3 nucleotides are TGTGCCAGCAGCCAAGTCGGTGTCTATGGCTACACCTTC. This gives the protein CASSQVGVYGYTF.

The chain combines TRBV20-1 with TRBJ2-7; 7 bases are a match to TRBD2. Germline V gene sequence: CDR1 DFQATT, CDR2 SNEGSKA (reference sequence). J lost 0 bases, V lost 3 bases, and 11 bases had no gene match. The CDR3 spans 16 residues. This CDR3 is CSARYFVLAGSYEQYF. The CDR3 DNA sequence: TGCAGTGCTAGGTATTTTGTTTTAGCGGGCTCCTACGAGCAGTACTTC.

The chain recombines TRBV10-3 with TRBJ1-6, with D uncertain. The germline V gene encodes CDR1 ENHRY and CDR2 SYGVKD. The CDR3 consists of 12 residues. Trimming removed 2 bases from V and 9 bases from J, with 5 bases in between. The DNA for the CDR3 is TGTGCCATCAGTGAGGGTGTTTCACCCCTCCACTTT. Translated: CAISEGVSPLHF.

This clonotype was detected a few times. The V call is TRBV7-9, the J call TRBJ2-1; perhaps TRBD2 as D (7 bases). With 3 bases removed from V and 0 bases from J, the gap between germline ends came to 15 bases. The germline V gene has CDR1 SEHNR and CDR2 FQNEAQ (reference sequence). The CDR3 contains 17 residues. CDR3 in amino acids: CASSFGGGHRSYNEQFF. The DNA for the CDR3 is TGTGCCAGCAGCTTTGGCGGGGGCCACCGCTCCTACAATGAGCAGTTCTTC.

This chain links TRBV7-2 with TRBJ1-1; the D is unclear. Deletions cut 1 base from V and 4 bases from J, with 13 bases between. Germline V gene sequence: CDR1 SGHTA, CDR2 FQGNSA. This CDR3 is 15 amino acids long. CDR3 protein: CASSLGPRFITEAFF. CDR3 in DNA: TGTGCCAGCAGCTTAGGGCCTCGGTTTATCACTGAAGCTTTCTTT. Drawing the rest from reference TRBV7-2 and TRBJ1-1, the complete variable domain is GAGVSQSPSNKVTEKGKDVELRCDPISGHTALYWYRQSLGQGLEFLIYFQGNSAPDKSGLPSDRFSAERTGGSVSTLTIQRTQQEDSAVYLCASSLGPRFITEAFFGQGTRLTVV.

This clonotype showed up just once. The genes are TRBV6-6 and TRBJ2-1; no clear D. The germline gives CDR1 MNHNY, CDR2 SVGAGI (reference sequence). Trimming stripped 5 bases from V and 7 bases from J, with 15 bases between. The CDR3 is made up of 14 amino acids. CDR3 DNA: TGTGCCAGCAGTCAGACTCAGCACAGAAATGAGCAGTTCTTC. Its protein product is CASSQTQHRNEQFF.

The CDR3 spells CASSPRQAGANVLTF. The CDR3 DNA is TGTGCCAGCAGCCCCCGACAGGCTGGGGCCAACGTCCTGACTTTC. This sequence joins TRBV7-2 and TRBJ2-6; weak D call: TRBD1 (6 bases). There are 15 residues in the CDR3. V was cut by 5 bases and J by 2 bases, with 10 bases left in between. The germline gives CDR1 SGHTA, CDR2 FQGNSA.

The chain recombines TRBV29-1 with TRBJ2-2, with 11 bases aligning to TRBD2. This CDR3 spans 14 amino acids. Germline CDR1 SQVTM, CDR2 ANQGSEA. V trimming: 7 bases; J trimming: 3 bases; junction bases outside the gene matches: 4. CDR3 nucleotides: TGCAGCGGTACTAGCGGGAGCGACACCGGGGAGCTGTTTTTT. Protein product: CSGTSGSDTGELFF.

V and J are TRBV20-1 and TRBJ2-5; D may be TRBD1 or TRBD2 (6 bases each). This CDR3 region has 16 residues. V was trimmed by 0 bases and J by 4 bases, leaving 18 bases between them. Germline assignment: CDR1 DFQATT and CDR2 SNEGSKA (reference sequence). CDR3 loop: CSARDPGASPGETQYF. In DNA form, the CDR3 reads TGCAGTGCTAGAGATCCGGGGGCCTCGCCTGGAGAGACCCAGTACTTC.

This clonotype appeared a few times. The genes are TRBV7-3 and TRBJ2-1; the match to TRBD2 covers 12 bases. The CDR3 totals 16 residues. J was trimmed by 8 bases and V by 5 bases; bases with no gene match: 10. Germline V gene sequence: CDR1 SGHTA, CDR2 FQGTGA. CDR3 DNA: TGTGCCAGCAGCCGGACTAGCGGGGACCGTTGGGATGAGCAGTTCTTC. As protein: CASSRTSGDRWDEQFF. The variable domain in full, with the rest retrieved from reference TRBV7-3 and TRBJ2-1, is GAGVSQTPSNKVTEKGKYVELRCDPISGHTALYWYRQSLGQGPEFLIYFQGTGAADDSGLPNDRFFAVRPEGSVSTLKIQRTERGDSAVYLCASSRTSGDRWDEQFFGPGTRLTVL.

This sequence joins TRBV7-9 and TRBJ1-2, with D uncertain. The CDR3 sequence is 13 residues long. Germline V gives CDR1 SEHNR, CDR2 FQNEAQ (reference sequence). The V end lost 5 bases, the J end lost 4 bases, and 11 bases lay between the germline ends. CDR3 DNA sequence: TGTGCCAGCAGCCCCCATCAGGTCTATGGCTACACCTTC. Amino acid sequence: CASSPHQVYGYTF.

As for this clonotype: One junction end does not reproduce the germline sequence, and a read error may be involved. The chain's CDR3 is CASSRARADAQYF. The CDR3 DNA follows: TGTGCCAGCAGTAGAGCCAGAGCAGATGCGCAGTATTTT. The rearrangement links TRBV12-3 or TRBV12-4 to TRBJ2-3, with no clear D. This CDR3 is built from 13 residues.

A single count supports this clonotype. The gene calls are TRBV20-1 and TRBJ2-5; a weak D match, TRBD2 (5 bases). Trimming cost V 3 bases and J 5 bases, with 13 bases left between them. The V gene's germline CDR1 is DFQATT and CDR2 SNEGSKA (reference sequence). The CDR3 is made up of 13 amino acids. The CDR3 reads CSASRTSWETQYF. The CDR3 coding sequence is TGCAGTGCTAGTAGGACTTCCTGGGAGACCCAGTACTTC.

This clonotype was seen just once. A clone one base away is much larger, so this may be a read error. The chain employs TRBV7-2 and TRBJ2-7; 7 nucleotides align to TRBD1. CDR1 and CDR2 (germline): SGHTA, FQGNSA. Trimming took 1 base from V and 5 from J; bases not matched to a gene: 2. The CDR3 totals 13 residues. CDR3 nucleotides: TGTGCCAGCAGCTTAGTCGACAGGGACGAGCAGTACTTC. Translating gives CASSLVDRDEQYF.